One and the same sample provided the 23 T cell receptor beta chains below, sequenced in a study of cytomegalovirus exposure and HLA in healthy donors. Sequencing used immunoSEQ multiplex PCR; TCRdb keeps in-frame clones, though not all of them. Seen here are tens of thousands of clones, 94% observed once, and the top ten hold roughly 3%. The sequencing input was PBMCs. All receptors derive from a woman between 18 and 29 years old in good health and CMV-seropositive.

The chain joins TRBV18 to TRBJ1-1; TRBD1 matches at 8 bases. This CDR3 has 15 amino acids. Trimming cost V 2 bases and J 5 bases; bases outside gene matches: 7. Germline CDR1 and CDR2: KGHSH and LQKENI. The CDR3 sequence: CASSPKDRGWTEAFF. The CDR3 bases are TGTGCCAGCTCACCAAAAGACAGGGGATGGACTGAAGCTTTCTTT.

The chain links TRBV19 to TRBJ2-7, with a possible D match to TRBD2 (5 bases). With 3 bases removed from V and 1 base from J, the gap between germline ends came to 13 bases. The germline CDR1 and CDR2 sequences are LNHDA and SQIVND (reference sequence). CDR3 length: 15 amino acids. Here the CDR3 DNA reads TGTGCCAGTAGTATGGTCGCCGGGATTTCCTACGAGCAGTACTTC. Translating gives CASSMVAGISYEQYF.

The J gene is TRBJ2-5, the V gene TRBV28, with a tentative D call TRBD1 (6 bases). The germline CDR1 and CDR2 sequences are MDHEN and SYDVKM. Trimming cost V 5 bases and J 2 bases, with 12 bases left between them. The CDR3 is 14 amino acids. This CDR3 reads CASSLDQGQETQYF. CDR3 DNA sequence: TGTGCCAGCAGTCTGGACCAGGGGCAAGAGACCCAGTACTTC.

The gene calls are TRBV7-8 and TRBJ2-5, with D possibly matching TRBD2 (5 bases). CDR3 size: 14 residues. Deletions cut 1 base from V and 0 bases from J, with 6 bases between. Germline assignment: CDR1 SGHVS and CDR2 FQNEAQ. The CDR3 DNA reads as TGTGCCAGCAGCTTAGTGAGGGACCAAGAGACCCAGTACTTC. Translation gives CASSLVRDQETQYF.

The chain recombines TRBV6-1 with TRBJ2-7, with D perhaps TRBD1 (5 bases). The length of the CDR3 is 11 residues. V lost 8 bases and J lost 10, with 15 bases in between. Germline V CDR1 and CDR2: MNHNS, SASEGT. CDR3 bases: TGTGCCAGCGGAACAGGAGTGCAACAGTACTTC. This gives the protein CASGTGVQQYF.

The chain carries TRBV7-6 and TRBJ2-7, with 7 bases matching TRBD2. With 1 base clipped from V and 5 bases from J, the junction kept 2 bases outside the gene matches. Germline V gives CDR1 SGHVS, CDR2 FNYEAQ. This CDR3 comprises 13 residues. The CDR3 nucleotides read TGTGCCAGCAGCTTAGGGGGGGGTGACGAGCAGTACTTC. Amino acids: CASSLGGGDEQYF.

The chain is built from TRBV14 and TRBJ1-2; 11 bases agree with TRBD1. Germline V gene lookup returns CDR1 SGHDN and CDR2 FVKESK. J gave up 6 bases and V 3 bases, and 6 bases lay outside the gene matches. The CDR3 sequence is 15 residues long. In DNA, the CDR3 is TGTGCCAGCAGCCATACGGGACAGGGGGGAAATGGCTACACCTTC. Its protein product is CASSHTGQGGNGYTF.

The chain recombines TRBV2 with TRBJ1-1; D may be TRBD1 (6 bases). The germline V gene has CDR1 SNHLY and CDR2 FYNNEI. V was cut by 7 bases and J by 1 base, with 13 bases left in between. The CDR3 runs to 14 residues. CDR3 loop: CASTGRTANTEAFF. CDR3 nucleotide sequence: TGTGCCAGCACGGGTAGGACAGCGAACACTGAAGCTTTCTTT.

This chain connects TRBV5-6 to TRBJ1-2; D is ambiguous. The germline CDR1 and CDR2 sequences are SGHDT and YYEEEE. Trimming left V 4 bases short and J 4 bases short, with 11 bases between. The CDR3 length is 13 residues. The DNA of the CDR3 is TGTGCCAGCAGCGCACCCGGGGTCTATGGCTACACCTTC. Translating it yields CASSAPGVYGYTF.

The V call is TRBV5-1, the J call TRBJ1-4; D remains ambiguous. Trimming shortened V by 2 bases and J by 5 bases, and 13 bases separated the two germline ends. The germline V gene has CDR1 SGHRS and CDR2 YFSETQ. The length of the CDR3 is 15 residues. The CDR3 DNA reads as TGCGCCAGCAGCTTATCAGAGGGCATGAATGAAAAACTGTTTTTT. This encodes CASSLSEGMNEKLFF.

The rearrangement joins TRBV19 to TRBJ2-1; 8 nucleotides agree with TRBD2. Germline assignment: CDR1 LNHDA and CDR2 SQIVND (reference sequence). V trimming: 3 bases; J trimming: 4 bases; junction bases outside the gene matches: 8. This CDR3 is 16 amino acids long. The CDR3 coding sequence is TGTGCCAGTAGTATTATGGGACTAGAGGCTTACAATGAGCAGTTCTTC. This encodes CASSIMGLEAYNEQFF.

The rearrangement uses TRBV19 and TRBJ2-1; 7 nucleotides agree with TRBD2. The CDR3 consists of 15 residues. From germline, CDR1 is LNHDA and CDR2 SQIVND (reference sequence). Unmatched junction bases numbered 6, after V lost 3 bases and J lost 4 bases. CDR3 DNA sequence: TGTGCCAGTAGTATTTCGGCGGGGGAGTACAATGAGCAGTTCTTC. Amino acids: CASSISAGEYNEQFF.

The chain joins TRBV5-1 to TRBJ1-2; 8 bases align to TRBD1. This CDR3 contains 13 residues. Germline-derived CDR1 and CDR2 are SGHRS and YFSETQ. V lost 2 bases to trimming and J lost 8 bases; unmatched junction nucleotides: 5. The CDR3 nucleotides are TGCGCCAGCAGCTTTCCAGGGGGCGGAGGCTACACCTTC. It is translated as CASSFPGGGGYTF.

This CDR3 is CASSQTGVVEKLFF. The CDR3 DNA is TGCGCCAGCAGCCAGACAGGGGTGGTTGAAAAACTGTTTTTT. V and J are TRBV23-1 and TRBJ1-4; TRBD1 matches at 8 bases. TRBV23-1 is an ORF, with its function uncertain. Trimming cost V 6 bases and J 7 bases; bases outside gene matches: 7. The CDR3 length is 14 residues.

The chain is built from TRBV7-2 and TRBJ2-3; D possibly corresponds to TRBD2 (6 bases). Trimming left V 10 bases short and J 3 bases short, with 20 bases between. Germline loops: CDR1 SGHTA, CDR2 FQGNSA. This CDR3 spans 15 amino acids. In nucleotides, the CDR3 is TGTGCCAACAGGTTCGTGGGGGGTACGACAGATACGCAGTATTTT. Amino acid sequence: CANRFVGGTTDTQYF.

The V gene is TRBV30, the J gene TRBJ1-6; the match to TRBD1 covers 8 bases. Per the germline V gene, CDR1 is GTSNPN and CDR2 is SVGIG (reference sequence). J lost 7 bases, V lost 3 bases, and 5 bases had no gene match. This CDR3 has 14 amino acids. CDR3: CAWSRDRRNSPLHF. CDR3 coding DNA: TGTGCCTGGAGCCGGGACAGGAGAAATTCACCCCTCCACTTT.

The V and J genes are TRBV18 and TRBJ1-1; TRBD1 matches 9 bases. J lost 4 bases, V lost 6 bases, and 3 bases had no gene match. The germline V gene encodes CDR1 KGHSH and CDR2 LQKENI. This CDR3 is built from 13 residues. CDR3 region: CASSRQGGTEAFF. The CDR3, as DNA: TGTGCCAGCTCTCGACAGGGGGGCACTGAAGCTTTCTTT.

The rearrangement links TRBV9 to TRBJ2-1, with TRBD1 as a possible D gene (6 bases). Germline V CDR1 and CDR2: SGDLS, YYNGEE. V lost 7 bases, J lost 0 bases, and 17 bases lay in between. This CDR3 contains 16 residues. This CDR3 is CASSVGGHSSYNEQFF. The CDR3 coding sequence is TGTGCCAGCTCCGTAGGGGGACACAGCTCCTACAATGAGCAGTTCTTC.

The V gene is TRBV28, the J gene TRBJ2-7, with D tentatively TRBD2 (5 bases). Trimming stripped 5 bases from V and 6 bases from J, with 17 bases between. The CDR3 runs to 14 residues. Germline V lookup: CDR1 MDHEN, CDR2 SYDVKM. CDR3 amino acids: CASSPQKAASEQYF. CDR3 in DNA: TGTGCCAGCAGTCCGCAGAAAGCGGCTAGCGAGCAGTACTTC.

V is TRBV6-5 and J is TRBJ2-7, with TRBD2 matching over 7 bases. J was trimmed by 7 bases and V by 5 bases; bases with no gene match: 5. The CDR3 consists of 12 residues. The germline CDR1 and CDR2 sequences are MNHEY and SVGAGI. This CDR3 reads CASSQRGGEQYF. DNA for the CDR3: TGTGCCAGCAGTCAGAGGGGAGGGGAGCAGTACTTC.

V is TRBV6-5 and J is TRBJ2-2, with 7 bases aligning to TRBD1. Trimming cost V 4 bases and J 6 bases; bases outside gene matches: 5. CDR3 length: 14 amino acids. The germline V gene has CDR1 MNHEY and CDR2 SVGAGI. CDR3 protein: CASSSMTGSGELFF. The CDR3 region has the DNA TGTGCCAGCAGTTCAATGACAGGGTCCGGGGAGCTGTTTTTT.

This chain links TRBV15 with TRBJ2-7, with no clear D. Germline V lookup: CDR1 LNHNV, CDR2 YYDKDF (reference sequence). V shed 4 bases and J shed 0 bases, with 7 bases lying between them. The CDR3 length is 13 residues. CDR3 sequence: CATSTRSSYEQYF. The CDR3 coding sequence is TGTGCCACCAGCACGAGAAGCTCCTACGAGCAGTACTTC.

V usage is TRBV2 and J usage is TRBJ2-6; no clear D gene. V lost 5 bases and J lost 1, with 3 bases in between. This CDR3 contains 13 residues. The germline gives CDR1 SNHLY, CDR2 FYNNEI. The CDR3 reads CASSPSGANVLTF. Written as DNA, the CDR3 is TGTGCCAGCAGTCCATCTGGGGCCAACGTCCTGACTTTC.